Below, 3 T cell receptor beta chains from the same sample are listed, as sequenced in a study of early T cells in non-severe SARS-CoV-2 infection. TCRdb fed the 5' RACE reads into MiXCR, producing one record per CDR3 protein. The repertoire holds about 55,000 distinct CDR3 sequences, with around 14% as singletons. The sample was whole blood, taken at baseline. These receptors all come from an adult who was a healthcare worker with PCR-confirmed SARS-CoV-2 infection or an uninfected control (not recorded which).

This clonotype was detected only a few times. This chain joins TRBV18 and TRBJ1-3, with a weak D call TRBD1 (6 bases). The germline CDR1 and CDR2 sequences are KGHSH and LQKENI. Trimming removed 4 bases at V and 2 bases at J, with 9 bases between. The CDR3 has 14 residues. The CDR3 nucleotides read TGTGCCAGCTCACTGGGACATACTGGAAACACCATATATTTT. Translated: CASSLGHTGNTIYF.

The CDR3 here is CASSQFSYNEQFF. The CDR3 DNA reads as TGTGCCAGCAGCCAATTCAGTTACAATGAGCAGTTCTTC. V and J are TRBV14 and TRBJ2-1; D remains unclear. Trimming shortened V by 2 bases and J by 4 bases, and 6 bases separated the two germline ends. Germline CDR1 is SGHDN and CDR2 is FVKESK. The CDR3 sequence is 13 residues long.

This clonotype was seen ten or more times. The chain carries TRBV28 and TRBJ2-3; D may be TRBD2 (7 bases). The germline CDR1 and CDR2 sequences are MDHEN and SYDVKM. The CDR3 is made up of 16 amino acids. V was pared by 4 bases and J by 9 bases, with 23 bases between. The DNA of the CDR3 is TGTGCCAGCAGTTCCCTGGATTTGGCGGGGGCGCTGACGCAGTATTTT. This codes for CASSSLDLAGALTQYF.